Below, one T cell receptor beta chain is given with its context. Which antigen it targets is not known. No base-level quality is on record; no much larger clone is a single base apart. This sample stems from a study of T cells after yellow fever vaccination (dated by TCRdb to the late 2010s). Regarding the research as a whole: The SMART-Seq v4 Ultra Low Input RNA kit was used to prepare libraries from fractions with low cell numbers. To follow T-cell clones before and after primary and booster YFV17D yellow fever vaccination, bulk TCR alpha and beta repertoires were sequenced over time. Two healthy male donors, one aged 18 to 29 and one aged 30 to 40 years, made up the cohort. Bulk PBMC replicates and cell subsets were isolated from blood drawn at multiple timepoints before and after both primary and secondary immunization.

The treatment or condition label here, explained by the study, means: live attenuated yellow fever vaccine strain. At each blood-draw timepoint, two biological replicates of bulk PBMCs were collected. A standard Ficoll-Paque protocol was used to isolate PBMCs from peripheral blood. RNA was extracted with TriZol from bulk PBMCs, CD4 and CD8 fractions, and dextramer-positive and dextramer-negative fractions. Instrument used: Illumina NovaSeq 6000. TCR cDNA was synthesized by 5'RACE template switching, through which a universal primer site and unique molecular identifiers were introduced. Priming of cDNA synthesis was performed from both the TCR alpha and TCR beta constant segments. Libraries were amplified in two PCR steps, with sample barcodes and sequencing adapters added in the second step. Sequencing of the libraries was done on either Illumina HiSeq 2500 (2x100 bp) or NovaSeq (2x150 bp). The study's processing was this. MIGEC was used to demultiplex reads and collapse the reads into UMI consensus sequences, and MiXCR was used for V(D)J alignment. Clonotypes responding to the vaccine were identified with edgeR on replicate PBMC samples, with the criteria of FDR below 0.01 and a log2 fold change above 5 up to day 15. Bulk clonotypes were assigned CD4 or CD8 identity according to which sequenced CD4 or CD8 repertoire held them at higher abundance. In-frame beta chains were kept once TCRdb had trimmed the public reads at Q25 with fastp and called clones with MiXCR. Each CDR3 protein gets just one entry, which takes the most common genes and DNA from the rows behind it. V and J calls and clone size were set by TCRdb, not the authors. This sample comprises fewer than 500,000 distinct CDR3 sequences, 18% of them detected only once. The ten largest make up roughly a sixth of the sample.

The study at large found these results: Only a couple of donors were included in the study, so the extent to which the findings can be generalized is limited. Most clones expanded after primary vaccination (approximately 97% of CD4 and 80% to 90% of CD8) were re-detected after the booster, suggesting that broad memory maintenance occurred. Compared with the primary T-cell response, the secondary T-cell response was weaker but faster, peaking on day 5 rather than day 15. A small fraction of clonotypes showed up in both the CD4 and CD8 compartments, probably as a result of convergent recombination. FACS-sorted repertoires could contain abundant contaminating clonotypes from the bulk population, so computational filtering was required.

Sequenced material: PBMCs, taken before the yellow fever booster vaccination. The TCR was taken from a man younger than 30 who received the YFV17D yellow fever vaccine.

The CDR3 sequence is CASTGQTGTEAFF. The nucleotide sequence is TGTGCCAGCACCGGACAGACGGGCACTGAAGCTTTCTTT. The rearranged segments are TRBV7-8 and TRBJ1-1; TRBD1 might be the D gene, on 6 matching bases. The CDR3 starts with the cysteine, ends with the phenylalanine, and has 13 residues. Solely the CDR3 DNA is kept, with 39 bases framed from the first base. V lost 7 bases and J lost 4 bases; the stretch between them is 13 bases long. CDR1 and CDR2 were assigned from the germline V gene as SGHVS and FQNEAQ. The variable domain in full, with residues beyond the CDR3 obtained from the reference TRBV7-8 and TRBJ1-1 genes, is GAGVSQSPRYKVAKRGQDVALRCDPISGHVSLFWYQQALGQGPEFLTYFQNEAQLDKSGLPSDRFFAERPEGSVSTLKIQRTQQEDSAVYLCASTGQTGTEAFFGQGTRLTVV.